The source of this T cell receptor (beta chain) is a study of Ad26.COV2.S vaccination and SARS-CoV-2 variants. Overall study context: Intramuscularly, Ad26.COV2.S was given either once or twice, 56 days apart. Study conclusions and caveats: Vaccine and placebo recipients had similar non-spike TCR breadth. A substantial breadth of spike-specific CD8+ and CD4+ T cell responses after vaccination has been reported.

Profiling relied on immunoSEQ multiplex PCR, and the TCRdb table lists in-frame clones only, not all of them. The data show more than 350,000 clones, approximately 92% seen once. Treatment indicated: 19 received Ad26.COV2.S at low or high dose, single or two shots; 5 received placebo; per-sample allocation not given. Sampling was performed 63 days after the first vaccine or placebo injection. Wuhan-strain SARS-CoV-2 spike was expressed by the Ad26 vector that made up the vaccine. Per the germline V gene, CDR1 is SGHTA and CDR2 is FQGNSA. The CDR3 loop spans 15 amino acids. V lost 1 base to trimming and J lost 0 bases, with 7 bases between them. With respect to this clone: Its specificity is unknown.

The TCR originated in a person aged 18-65 years who received the Ad26.COV2.S COVID-19 vaccine or a placebo. This chain joins TRBV7-2 and TRBJ1-3; tentatively, D is TRBD1 (6 bases). Sequenced here: peripheral blood, sampled in a trial of Ad26.COV2.S vaccine versus placebo. Here the CDR3 reads CASSLGTASGNTIYF. The CDR3 DNA is TGTGCCAGCAGCTTAGGGACAGCCTCTGGAAACACCATATATTTT.